The rows below give T cell receptor beta chains drawn from one sample of a study of PD-1 blockade in classical Hodgkin lymphoma. Measured with immunoSEQ multiplex PCR; TCRdb has only the in-frame clones, and not every one. The table shows tens of thousands of clones, with 70% to 90% occurring only once. Sequenced material: peripheral blood mononuclear cells (PBMCs), taken at baseline. Receptor source: a human donor with classical Hodgkin lymphoma. CDR3s include the opening cysteine and the closing phenylalanine or tryptophan. Fields, in order: J gene, clone size, D gene, V gene, CDR3 protein, CDR3 DNA. The D gene is left open where the match is weak. Only some rows state a clone size, as once, few, many or a class for expanded clones.

>TRBJ2-3|-|TRBD2|TRBV7-9
CASSFGGGGSADTQYF
TGTGCCAGCAGCTTCGGAGGCGGGGGAAGCGCAGATACGCAGTATTTT
>TRBJ2-1|-|TRBD2|TRBV5-1
CASSYLSGGANEQFF
TGCGCCAGCAGCTACCTTAGCGGGGGGGCCAATGAGCAGTTCTTC
>TRBJ1-2|-|TRBD1|TRBV5-4
CASSTGGVFTF
TGTGCCAGCAGTACAGGGGGCGTATTCACCTTC
>TRBJ1-1|-|-|TRBV5-1
CASSPMDSLNTEAFF
TGCGCCAGCAGCCCCATGGACAGCTTGAACACTGAAGCTTTCTTT
>TRBJ2-1|-|-|TRBV25-1
CASSQGISYNEQFF
TGTGCCAGCAGCCAGGGTATTTCCTACAATGAGCAGTTCTTC
>TRBJ2-5|-|TRBD2|TRBV5-6
CASSQGLAGLGETQYF
TGTGCCAGCAGCCAAGGACTAGCGGGGTTGGGAGAGACCCAGTACTTC
>TRBJ2-3|-|-|TRBV5-8
CASSIVRDTQYF
TGTGCCAGCAGCATAGTGAGGGATACGCAGTATTTT
>TRBJ2-2|-|-|TRBV19
CASSRQKNTGELFF
TGTGCCAGTTCCCGGCAGAAGAACACCGGGGAGCTGTTTTTT
>TRBJ2-5|-|TRBD1|TRBV6-1
CASSQLGQQETQYF
TGTGCCAGCAGTCAACTGGGACAGCAAGAGACCCAGTACTTC
>TRBJ2-7|-|-|TRBV7-8
CASSLEAGGEEQYF
TGTGCCAGCAGCTTAGAGGCAGGGGGGGAAGAGCAGTACTTC
>TRBJ1-6|-|TRBD1|TRBV30
CAWSGGQGVNSPLHF
TGTGCCTGGAGTGGGGGACAGGGGGTTAATTCACCCCTCCACTTT
>TRBJ1-2|-|TRBD1|TRBV6-8
CASRPGTVNYGYTF
TGTGCCAGCAGACCTGGGACAGTTAACTATGGCTACACCTTC
>TRBJ2-7|once|TRBD2|TRBV10-1
CASSYPEGGAYEQYF
TGCGCCAGCAGTTACCCAGAGGGAGGGGCTTACGAGCAGTACTTC
>TRBJ2-5|-|-|TRBV7-8
CASSLSAGGGETQYF
TGTGCCAGCAGCTTATCGGCAGGGGGAGGGGAGACCCAGTACTTC
>TRBJ1-3|-|-|TRBV6-1
CASAAGTSGNTIYF
TGTGCCAGCGCCGCCGGGACGTCAGGAAACACCATATATTTT
>TRBJ2-5|-|-|TRBV7-8
CASSLVSGVETQYF
TGTGCCAGCAGCTTAGTCTCAGGGGTAGAGACCCAGTACTTC
>TRBJ1-1|-|-|TRBV7-6
CASSDRDGNTEAFF
TGTGCCAGCAGCGACCGGGACGGAAACACTGAAGCTTTCTTT